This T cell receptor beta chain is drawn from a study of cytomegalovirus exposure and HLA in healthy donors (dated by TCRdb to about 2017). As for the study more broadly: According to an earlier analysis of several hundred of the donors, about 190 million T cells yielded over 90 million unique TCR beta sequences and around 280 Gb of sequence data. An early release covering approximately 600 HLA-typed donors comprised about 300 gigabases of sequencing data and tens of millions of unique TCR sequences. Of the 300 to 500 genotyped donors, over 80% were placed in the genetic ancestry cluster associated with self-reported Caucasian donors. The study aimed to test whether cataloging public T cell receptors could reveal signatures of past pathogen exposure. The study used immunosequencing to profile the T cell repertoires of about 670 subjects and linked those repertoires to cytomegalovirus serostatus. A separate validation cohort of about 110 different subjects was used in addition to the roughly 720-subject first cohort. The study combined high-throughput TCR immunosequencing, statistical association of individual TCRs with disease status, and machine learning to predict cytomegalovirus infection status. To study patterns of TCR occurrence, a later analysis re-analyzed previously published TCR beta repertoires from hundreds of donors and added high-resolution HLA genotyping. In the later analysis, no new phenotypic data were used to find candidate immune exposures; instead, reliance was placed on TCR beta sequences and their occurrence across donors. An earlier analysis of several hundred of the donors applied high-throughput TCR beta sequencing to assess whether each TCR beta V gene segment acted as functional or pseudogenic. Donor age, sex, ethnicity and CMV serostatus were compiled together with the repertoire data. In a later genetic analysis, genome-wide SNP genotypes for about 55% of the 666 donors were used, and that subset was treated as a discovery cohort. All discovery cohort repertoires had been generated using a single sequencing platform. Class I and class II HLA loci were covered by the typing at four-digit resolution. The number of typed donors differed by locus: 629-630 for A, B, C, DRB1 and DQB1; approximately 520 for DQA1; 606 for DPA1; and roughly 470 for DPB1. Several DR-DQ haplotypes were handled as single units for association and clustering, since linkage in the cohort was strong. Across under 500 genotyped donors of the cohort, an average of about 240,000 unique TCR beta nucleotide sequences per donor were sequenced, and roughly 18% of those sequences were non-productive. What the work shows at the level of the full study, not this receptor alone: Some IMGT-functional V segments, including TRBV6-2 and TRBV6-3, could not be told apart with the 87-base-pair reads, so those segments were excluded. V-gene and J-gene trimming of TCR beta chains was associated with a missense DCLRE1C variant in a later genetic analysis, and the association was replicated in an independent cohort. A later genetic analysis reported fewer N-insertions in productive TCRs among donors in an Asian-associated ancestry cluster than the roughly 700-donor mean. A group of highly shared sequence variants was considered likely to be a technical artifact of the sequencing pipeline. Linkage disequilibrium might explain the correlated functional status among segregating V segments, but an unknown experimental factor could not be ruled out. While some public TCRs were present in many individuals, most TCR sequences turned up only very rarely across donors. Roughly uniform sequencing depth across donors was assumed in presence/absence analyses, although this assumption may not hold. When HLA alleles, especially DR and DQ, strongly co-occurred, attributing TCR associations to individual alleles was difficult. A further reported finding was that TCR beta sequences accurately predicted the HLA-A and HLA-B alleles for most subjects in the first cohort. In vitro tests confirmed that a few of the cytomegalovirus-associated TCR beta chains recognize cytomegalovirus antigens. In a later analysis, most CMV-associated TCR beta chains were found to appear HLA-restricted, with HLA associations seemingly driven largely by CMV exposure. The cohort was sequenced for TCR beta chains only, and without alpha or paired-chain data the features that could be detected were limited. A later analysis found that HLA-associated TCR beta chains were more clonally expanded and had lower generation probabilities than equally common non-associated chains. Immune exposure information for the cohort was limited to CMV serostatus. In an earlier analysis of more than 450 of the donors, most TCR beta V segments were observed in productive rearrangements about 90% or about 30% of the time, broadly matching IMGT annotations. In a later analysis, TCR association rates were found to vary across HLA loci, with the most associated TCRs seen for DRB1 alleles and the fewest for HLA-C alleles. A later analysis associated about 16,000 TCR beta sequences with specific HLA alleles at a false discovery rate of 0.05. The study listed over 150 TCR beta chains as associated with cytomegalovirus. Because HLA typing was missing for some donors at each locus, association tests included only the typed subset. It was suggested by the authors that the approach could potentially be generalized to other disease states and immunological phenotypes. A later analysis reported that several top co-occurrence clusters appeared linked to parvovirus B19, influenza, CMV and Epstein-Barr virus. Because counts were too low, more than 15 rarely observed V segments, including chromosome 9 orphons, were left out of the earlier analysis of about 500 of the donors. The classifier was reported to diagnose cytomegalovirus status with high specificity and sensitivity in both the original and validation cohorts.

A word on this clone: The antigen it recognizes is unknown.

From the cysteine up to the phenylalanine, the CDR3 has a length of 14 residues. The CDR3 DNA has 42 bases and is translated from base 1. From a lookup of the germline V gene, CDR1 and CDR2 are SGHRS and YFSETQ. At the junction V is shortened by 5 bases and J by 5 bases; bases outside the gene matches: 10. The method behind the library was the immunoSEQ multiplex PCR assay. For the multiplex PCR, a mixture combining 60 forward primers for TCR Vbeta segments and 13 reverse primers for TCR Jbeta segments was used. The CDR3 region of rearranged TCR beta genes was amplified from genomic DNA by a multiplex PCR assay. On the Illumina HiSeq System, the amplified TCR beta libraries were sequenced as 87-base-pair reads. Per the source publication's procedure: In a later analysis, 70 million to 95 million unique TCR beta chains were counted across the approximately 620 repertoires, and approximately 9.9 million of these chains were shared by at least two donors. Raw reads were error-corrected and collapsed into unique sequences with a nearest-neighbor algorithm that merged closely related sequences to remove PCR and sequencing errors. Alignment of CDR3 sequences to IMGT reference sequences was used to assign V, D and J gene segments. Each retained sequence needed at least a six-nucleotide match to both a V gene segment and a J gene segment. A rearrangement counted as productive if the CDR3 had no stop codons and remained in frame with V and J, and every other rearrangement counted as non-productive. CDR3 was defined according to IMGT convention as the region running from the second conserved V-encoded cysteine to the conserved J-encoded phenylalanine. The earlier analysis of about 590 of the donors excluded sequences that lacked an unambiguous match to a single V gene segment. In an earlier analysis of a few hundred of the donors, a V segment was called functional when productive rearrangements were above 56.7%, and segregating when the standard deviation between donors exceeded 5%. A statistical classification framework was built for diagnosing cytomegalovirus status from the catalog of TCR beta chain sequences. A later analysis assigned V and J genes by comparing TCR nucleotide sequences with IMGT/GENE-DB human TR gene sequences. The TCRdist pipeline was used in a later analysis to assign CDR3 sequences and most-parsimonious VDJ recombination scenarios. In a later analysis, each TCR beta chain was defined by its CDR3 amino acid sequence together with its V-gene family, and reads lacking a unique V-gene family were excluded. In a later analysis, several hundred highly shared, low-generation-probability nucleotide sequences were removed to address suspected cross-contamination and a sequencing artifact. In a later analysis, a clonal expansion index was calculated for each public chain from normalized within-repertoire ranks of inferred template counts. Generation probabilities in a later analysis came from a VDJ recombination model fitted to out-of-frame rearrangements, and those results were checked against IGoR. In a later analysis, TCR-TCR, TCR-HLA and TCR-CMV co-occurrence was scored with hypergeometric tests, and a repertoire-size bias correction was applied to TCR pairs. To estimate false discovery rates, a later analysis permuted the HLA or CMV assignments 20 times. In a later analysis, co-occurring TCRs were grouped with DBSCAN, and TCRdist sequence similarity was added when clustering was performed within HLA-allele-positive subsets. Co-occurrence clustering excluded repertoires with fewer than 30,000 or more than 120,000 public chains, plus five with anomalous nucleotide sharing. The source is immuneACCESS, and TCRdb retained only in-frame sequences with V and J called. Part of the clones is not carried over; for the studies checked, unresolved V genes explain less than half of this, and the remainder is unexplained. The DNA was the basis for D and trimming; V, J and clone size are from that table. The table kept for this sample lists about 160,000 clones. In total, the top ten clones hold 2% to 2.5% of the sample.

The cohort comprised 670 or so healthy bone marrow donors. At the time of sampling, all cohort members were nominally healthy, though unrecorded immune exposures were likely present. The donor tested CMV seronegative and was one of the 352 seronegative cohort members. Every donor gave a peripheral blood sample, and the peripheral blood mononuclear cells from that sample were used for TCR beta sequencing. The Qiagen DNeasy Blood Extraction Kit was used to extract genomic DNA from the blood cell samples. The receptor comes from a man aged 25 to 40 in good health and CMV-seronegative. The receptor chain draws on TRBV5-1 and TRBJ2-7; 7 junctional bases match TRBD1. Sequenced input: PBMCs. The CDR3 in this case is CASSSGTADDEQYF. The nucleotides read TGCGCCAGCAGTTCCGGGACAGCCGACGACGAGCAGTACTTC. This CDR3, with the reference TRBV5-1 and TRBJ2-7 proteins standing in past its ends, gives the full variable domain KAGVTQTPRYLIKTRGQQVTLSCSPISGHRSVSWYQQTPGQGLQFLFEYFSETQRNKGNFPGRFSGRQFSNSRSEMNVSTLELGDSALYLCASSSGTADDEQYFGPGTRLTVT.